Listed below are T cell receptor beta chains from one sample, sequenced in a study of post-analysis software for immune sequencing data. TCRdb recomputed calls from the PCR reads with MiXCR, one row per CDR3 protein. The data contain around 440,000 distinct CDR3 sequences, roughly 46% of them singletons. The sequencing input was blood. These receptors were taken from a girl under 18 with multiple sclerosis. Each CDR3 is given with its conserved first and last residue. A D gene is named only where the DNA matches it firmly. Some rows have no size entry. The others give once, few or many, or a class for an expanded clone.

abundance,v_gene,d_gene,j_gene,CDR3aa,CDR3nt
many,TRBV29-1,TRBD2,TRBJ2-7,CSVGRGSYEQYF,TGCAGCGTCGGGAGGGGCTCGTACGAGCAGTACTTC
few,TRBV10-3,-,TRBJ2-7,CAISDWAYEQYF,TGTGCCATTTCAGACTGGGCCTACGAGCAGTACTTC
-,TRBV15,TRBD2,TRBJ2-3,CATSRDVAGSTTDTQYF,TGTGCCACCAGCAGAGACGTAGCGGGATCGACCACAGATACGCAGTATTTT
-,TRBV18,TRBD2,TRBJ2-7,CASSQEPGLAGAPEQYF,TGTGCCAGCTCACAAGAGCCGGGACTAGCGGGAGCCCCCGAGCAGTACTTC
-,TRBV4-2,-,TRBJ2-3,CASSQEVYGTDTQYF,TGTGCCAGCAGCCAGGAGGTTTATGGCACAGATACGCAGTATTTT
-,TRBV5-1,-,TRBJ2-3,CASSLDSDTDTQYF,TGCGCCAGCAGCTTGGATTCGGACACAGATACGCAGTATTTT
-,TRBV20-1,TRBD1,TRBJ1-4,CSARSGQYNEKLFF,TGCAGTGCTCGCTCGGGACAGTATAATGAAAAACTGTTTTTT
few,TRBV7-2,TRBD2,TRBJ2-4,CASSPAGLAGAKNIQYF,TGTGCCAGCAGCCCCGCGGGACTAGCGGGAGCTAAGAACATTCAGTACTTC
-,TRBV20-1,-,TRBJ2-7,CSAFLKRINEQYF,TGCAGTGCCTTTCTTAAACGTATTAATGAGCAGTACTTC
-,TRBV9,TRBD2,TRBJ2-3,CASSVLGGADTQYF,TGTGCCAGCAGCGTTTTGGGGGGGGCAGATACGCAGTATTTT
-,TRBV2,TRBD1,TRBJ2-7,CASCSGTAAIYEQYF,TGTGCCAGCTGTAGTGGGACAGCCGCTATATACGAGCAGTACTTC
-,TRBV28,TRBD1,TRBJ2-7,CASSGGQGDEQYF,TGTGCCAGCAGTGGGGGACAGGGCGACGAGCAGTACTTC
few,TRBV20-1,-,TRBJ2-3,CSASGAGASTDTQYF,TGCAGTGCTAGTGGGGCGGGGGCTAGCACAGATACGCAGTATTTT
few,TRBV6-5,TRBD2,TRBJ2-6,CASYRGVMAGANVLTF,TGTGCCAGCTATCGGGGGGTCATGGCTGGGGCCAACGTCCTGACTTTC
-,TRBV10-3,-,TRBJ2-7,CAISEPQGDYEQYF,TGTGCCATCAGTGAGCCCCAAGGGGACTACGAGCAGTACTTC
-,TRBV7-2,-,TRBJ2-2,CASSLSGATGELFF,TGTGCCAGCAGCTTATCCGGGGCGACCGGGGAGCTGTTTTTT
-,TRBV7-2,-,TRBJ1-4,CASSLAARFGRERRKLFF,TGTGCCAGCAGCTTAGCGGCGAGGTTCGGCCGGGAGAGGCGAAAACTGTTTTTT
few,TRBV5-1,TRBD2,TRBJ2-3,CASSLSLAAVSTDTQYF,TGCGCCAGCAGCTTGAGTCTAGCGGCCGTTAGCACAGATACGCAGTATTTT
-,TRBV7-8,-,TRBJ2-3,CASSTGGSTDTQYF,TGTGCCAGCAGCACCGGGGGTAGCACAGATACGCAGTATTTT